This TCR beta chain was recovered during a study of T cells in Graves' hyperthyroidism and ophthalmopathy. As for the study in general: Peripheral blood samples were taken at initial diagnosis, prior to any treatment.

Germline V gives CDR1 MNHEY, CDR2 SMNVEV (reference sequence). This CDR3 contains 17 residues. With 5 bases clipped from V and 2 bases from J, the junction kept 6 bases outside the gene matches. Clinical symptoms, serum thyroxine, TRAb, thyroid ultrasound and orbital computed tomography established diagnosis. The CDR3 regions of TCR beta were amplified from RNA transcripts. A set of HTBI primers served as the primers for a first-round RT-PCR of the TCR CDR3. TCRdb reprocessed the multiplex PCR reads via MiXCR and lists one record per CDR3 protein. The sample comprises 500,000 or so distinct CDR3 sequences, over 15% of which are singletons, and 15% to 20% rests with the top ten.

The clonotype originates from a woman aged 18-29 years with Graves' ophthalmopathy. The chain is built from TRBV27 and TRBJ2-1, with 13 bases that match TRBD2. The sequencing sample was made of blood. CDR3 protein: CASSELLAGGPYNEQFF. CDR3 nucleotides: TGTGCCAGCAGTGAGTTACTAGCGGGAGGGCCCTACAATGAGCAGTTCTTC.